The rows below give T cell receptor beta chains drawn from one sample of a study of OX40 agonist ivuxolimab in advanced cancers. Sequencing used immunoSEQ multiplex PCR; TCRdb keeps in-frame clones, though not all of them. The data contain over 85,000 clones, 90% to 95% of them seen just once; the ten biggest clones take up around 0.31%. Sequencing used CD4+ or CD8+ T cells sorted from blood, obtained in a trial of the OX40 agonist ivuxolimab. The receptors were gathered from an adult with an advanced solid tumor such as melanoma, head and neck, liver or kidney cancer. CDR3s include the opening cysteine and the closing phenylalanine or tryptophan. Each record gives: V gene, CDR3 protein.

V: TRBV5-1; CDR3: CASSLGKGGNEKLFF
V: TRBV18; CDR3: CASSLGQDQETQYF
V: TRBV6-5; CDR3: CASNNGQALGQPQHF
V: TRBV10-2; CDR3: CASSAASGSIVDEQFF
V: TRBV5-6; CDR3: CASSLSTDNEKLFF
V: TRBV6-1; CDR3: CASTLRDGSSYEQYF
V: TRBV19; CDR3: CASSLGLVEKLFF
V: TRBV19; CDR3: CASDGGGGTQYF
V: TRBV6-5; CDR3: CASSYLGPQVGEQYF
V: TRBV9; CDR3: CASSPRLTYEQYF
V: TRBV11-3; CDR3: CASSLGKGPQETQYF
V: TRBV5-4; CDR3: CASSLDRNEQYF
V: TRBV6-6; CDR3: CASSLNRGRTEAFF
V: TRBV7-9; CDR3: CASSLVAGKAEAFF
V: TRBV2; CDR3: CASTRLAVAYEQYF
V: TRBV7-2; CDR3: CASNRAGPPTDTQYF
V: TRBV30; CDR3: CAWTKMTGRNEKLFF
V: TRBV4-3; CDR3: CASSQDFGTRQFF
V: TRBV7-9; CDR3: CASSLSLTGELFF
V: TRBV19; CDR3: CASSHTRVGSQPQHF
V: TRBV28; CDR3: CASSLGDTQYF
V: TRBV6-6; CDR3: CASRPRLAGENEQFF
V: TRBV5-1; CDR3: CASSLAQGSDYGYTF
V: TRBV28; CDR3: CASRRTGDGNTIYF
V: TRBV7-9; CDR3: CASSLGGLNTEAFF
V: TRBV5-1; CDR3: CASSLQGSSYEQYF
V: TRBV6-5; CDR3: CASSPDLPYGYTF
V: TRBV27; CDR3: CASHRDRDHEQYF
V: TRBV11-2; CDR3: CASSTGTASYNEQFF
V: TRBV7-2; CDR3: CASSPGLAGIEQYF
V: TRBV28; CDR3: CASSPGTGVGTDTQYF